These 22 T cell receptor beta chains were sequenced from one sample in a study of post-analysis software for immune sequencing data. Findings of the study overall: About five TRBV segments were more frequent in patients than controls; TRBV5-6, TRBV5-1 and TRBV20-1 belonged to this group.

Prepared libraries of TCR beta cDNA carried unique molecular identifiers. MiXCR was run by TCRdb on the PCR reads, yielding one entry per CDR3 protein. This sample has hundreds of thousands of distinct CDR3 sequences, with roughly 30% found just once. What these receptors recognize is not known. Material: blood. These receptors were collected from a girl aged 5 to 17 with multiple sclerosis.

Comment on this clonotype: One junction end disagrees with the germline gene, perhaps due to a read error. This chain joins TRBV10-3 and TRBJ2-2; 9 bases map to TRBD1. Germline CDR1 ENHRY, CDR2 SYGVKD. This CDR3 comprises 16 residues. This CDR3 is CAISDLGQGNAGELFF. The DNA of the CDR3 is TGTGCCATCAGTGACCTCGGACAGGGGAACGCCGGGGAGCTGTTTTTT.

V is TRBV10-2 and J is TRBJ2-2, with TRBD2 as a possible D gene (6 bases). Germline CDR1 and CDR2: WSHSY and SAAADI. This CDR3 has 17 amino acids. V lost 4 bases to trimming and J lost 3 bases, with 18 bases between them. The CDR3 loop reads CASSVTGLDSYTGELFF. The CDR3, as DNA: TGCGCCAGCAGTGTAACGGGACTCGACAGCTACACCGGGGAGCTGTTTTTT.

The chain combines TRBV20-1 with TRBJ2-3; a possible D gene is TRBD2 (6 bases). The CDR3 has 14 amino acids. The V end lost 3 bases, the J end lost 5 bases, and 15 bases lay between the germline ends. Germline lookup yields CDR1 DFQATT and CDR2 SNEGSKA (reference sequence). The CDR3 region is CSARGPPGGDTQYF. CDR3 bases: TGCAGTGCTAGGGGACCCCCCGGGGGAGATACGCAGTATTTT.

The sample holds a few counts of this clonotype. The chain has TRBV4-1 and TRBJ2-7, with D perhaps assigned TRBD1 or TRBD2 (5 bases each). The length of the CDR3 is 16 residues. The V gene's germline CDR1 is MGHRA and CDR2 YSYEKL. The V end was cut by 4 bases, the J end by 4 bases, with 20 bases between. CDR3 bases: TGCGCCAGCAGCCCTGACACCGGGACGGAGACATACGAGCAGTACTTC. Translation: CASSPDTGTETYEQYF.

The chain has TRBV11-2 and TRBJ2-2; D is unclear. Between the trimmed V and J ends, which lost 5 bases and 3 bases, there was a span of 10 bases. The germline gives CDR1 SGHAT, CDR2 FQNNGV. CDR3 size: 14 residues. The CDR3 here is CASSPRTDTGELFF. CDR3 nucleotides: TGTGCCAGCAGCCCCCGTACGGACACCGGGGAGCTGTTTTTT.

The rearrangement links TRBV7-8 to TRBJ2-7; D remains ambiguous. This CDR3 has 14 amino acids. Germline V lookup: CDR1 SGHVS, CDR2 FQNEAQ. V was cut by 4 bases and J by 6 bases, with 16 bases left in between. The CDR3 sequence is CASSYLTAFFEQYF. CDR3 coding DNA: TGTGCCAGCAGCTACCTCACTGCATTCTTCGAGCAGTACTTC.

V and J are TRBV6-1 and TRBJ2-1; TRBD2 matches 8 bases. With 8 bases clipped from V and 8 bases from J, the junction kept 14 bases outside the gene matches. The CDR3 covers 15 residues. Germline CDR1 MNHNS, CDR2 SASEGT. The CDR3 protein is CASDVGAGAVDEQFF. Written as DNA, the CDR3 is TGTGCCAGCGACGTAGGAGCGGGAGCGGTGGATGAGCAGTTCTTC.

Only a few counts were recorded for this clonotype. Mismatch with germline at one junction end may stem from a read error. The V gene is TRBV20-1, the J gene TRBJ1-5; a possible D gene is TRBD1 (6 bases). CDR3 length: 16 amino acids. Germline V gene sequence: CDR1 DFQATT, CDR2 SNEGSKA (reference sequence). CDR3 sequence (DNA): TGCAGTGCTAGAGGGGAGGGGGGTAGGAGGGCCCAGCTCCAGCATTTT. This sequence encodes CSARGEGGRRAQLQHF.

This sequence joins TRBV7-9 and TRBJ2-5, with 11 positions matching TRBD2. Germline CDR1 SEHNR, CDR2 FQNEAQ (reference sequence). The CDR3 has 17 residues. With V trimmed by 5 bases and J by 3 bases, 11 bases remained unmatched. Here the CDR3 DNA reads TGTGCCAGCAGCAGACAACCGCTAGCGGGGGGCGAAGAGACCCAGTACTTC. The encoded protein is CASSRQPLAGGEETQYF.

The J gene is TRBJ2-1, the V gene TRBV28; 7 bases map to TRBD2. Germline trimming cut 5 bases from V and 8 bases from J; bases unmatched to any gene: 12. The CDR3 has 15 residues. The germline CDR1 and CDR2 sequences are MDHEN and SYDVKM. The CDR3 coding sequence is TGTGCCAGCAGTGCCGGCGGGAGATCAATGGATGAGCAGTTCTTC. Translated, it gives CASSAGGRSMDEQFF.

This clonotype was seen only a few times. The DNA for the CDR3 is TGCAGTGCTAGAGATGAAACCGGGACTAGCGGAAAGGTTAAGTACTTC. Translated, it gives CSARDETGTSGKVKYF. This chain uses TRBV20-1 with TRBJ2-5; 11 bases agree with TRBD2. Germline-derived CDR1 and CDR2 are DFQATT and SNEGSKA (reference sequence). The V gene end was trimmed by 0 bases and the J gene end by 12 bases; junction bases not matched to a gene: 15. The CDR3 runs to 16 residues.

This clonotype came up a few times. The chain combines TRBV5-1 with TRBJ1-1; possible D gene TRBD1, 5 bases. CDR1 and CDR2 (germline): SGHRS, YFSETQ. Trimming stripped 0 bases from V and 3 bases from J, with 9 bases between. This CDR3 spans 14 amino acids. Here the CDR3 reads CASSLGGRDTEAFF. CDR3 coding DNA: TGCGCCAGCAGCTTGGGGGGCCGGGACACTGAAGCTTTCTTT.

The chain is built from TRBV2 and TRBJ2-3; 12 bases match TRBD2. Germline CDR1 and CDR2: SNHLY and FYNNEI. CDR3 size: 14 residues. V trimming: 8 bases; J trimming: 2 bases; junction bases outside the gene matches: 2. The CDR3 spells CASLAGGFTDTQYF. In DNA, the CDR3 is TGTGCCAGCCTAGCGGGAGGGTTCACAGATACGCAGTATTTT. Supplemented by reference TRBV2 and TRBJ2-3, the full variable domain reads EPEVTQTPSHQVTQMGQEVILRCVPISNHLYFYWYRQILGQKVEFLVSFYNNEISEKSEIFDDQFSVERPDGSNFTLKIRSTKLEDSAMYFCASLAGGFTDTQYFGPGTRLTVL.

Written as DNA, the CDR3 is TGTGCCAGCAGCTCCTCGGACAGGGGGCCGGCTAACTATGGCTACACCTTC. Its translation: CASSSSDRGPANYGYTF. The chain carries TRBV7-9 and TRBJ1-2; 11 bases agree with TRBD1. Trimming cost V 4 bases and J 0 bases; bases outside gene matches: 7. This CDR3 region has 17 residues. From germline, CDR1 is SEHNR and CDR2 FQNEAQ (reference sequence).

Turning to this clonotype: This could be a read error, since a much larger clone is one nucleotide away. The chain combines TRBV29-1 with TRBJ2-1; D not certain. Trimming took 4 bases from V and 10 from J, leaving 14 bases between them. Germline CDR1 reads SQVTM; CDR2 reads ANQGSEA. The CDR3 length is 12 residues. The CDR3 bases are TGCAGCGTTGGGGCAGATTACTACGAGCAGTTCTTC. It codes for CSVGADYYEQFF.

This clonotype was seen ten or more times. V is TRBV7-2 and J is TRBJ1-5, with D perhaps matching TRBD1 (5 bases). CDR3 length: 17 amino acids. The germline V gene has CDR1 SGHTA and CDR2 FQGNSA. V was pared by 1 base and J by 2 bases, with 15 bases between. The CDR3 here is CASSLVASLGGNQPQHF. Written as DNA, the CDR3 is TGTGCCAGCAGCTTAGTTGCCAGCCTGGGGGGCAATCAGCCCCAGCATTTT.

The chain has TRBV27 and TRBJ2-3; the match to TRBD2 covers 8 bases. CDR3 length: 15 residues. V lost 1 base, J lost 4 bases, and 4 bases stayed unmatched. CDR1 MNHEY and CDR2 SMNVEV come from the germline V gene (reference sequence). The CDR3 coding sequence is TGTGCCAGCAGTTTATTGCGGGAGGCAGCAGATACGCAGTATTTT. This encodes CASSLLREAADTQYF.

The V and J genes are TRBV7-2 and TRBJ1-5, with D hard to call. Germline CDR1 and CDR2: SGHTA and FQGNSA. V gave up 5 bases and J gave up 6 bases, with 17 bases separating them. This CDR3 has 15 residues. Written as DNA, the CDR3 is TGTGCCAGCAGCCCATCTCCCCTCCCCGGTCAGCCCCAGCATTTT. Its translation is CASSPSPLPGQPQHF.

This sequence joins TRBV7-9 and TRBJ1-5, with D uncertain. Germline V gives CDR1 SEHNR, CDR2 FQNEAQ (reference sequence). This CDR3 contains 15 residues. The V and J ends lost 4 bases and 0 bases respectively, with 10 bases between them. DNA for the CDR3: TGTGCCAGCAGCTCGGACGGATTTAGCAATCAGCCCCAGCATTTT. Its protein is CASSSDGFSNQPQHF.

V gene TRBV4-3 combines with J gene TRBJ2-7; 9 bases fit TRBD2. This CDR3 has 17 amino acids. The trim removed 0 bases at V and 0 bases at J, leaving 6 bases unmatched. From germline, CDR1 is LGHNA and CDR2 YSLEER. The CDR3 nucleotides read TGCGCCAGCAGCCAAGATGCGGAGACTAGCGGCTCCTACGAGCAGTACTTC. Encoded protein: CASSQDAETSGSYEQYF.

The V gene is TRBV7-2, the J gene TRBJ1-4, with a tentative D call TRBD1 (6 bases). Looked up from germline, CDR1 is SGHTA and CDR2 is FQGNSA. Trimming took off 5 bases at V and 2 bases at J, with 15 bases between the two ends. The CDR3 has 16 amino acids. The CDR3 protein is CASSPHRARTNEKLFF. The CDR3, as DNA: TGTGCCAGCAGCCCCCACAGGGCCCGGACTAATGAAAAACTGTTTTTT.

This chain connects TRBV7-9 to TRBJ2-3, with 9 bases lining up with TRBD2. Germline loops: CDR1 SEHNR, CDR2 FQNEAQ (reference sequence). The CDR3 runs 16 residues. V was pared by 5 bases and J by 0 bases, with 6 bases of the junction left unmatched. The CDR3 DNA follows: TGTGCCAGCAGCATCCGGACTAGCGCAAGCACAGATACGCAGTATTTT. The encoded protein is CASSIRTSASTDTQYF.